The 13 T cell receptor beta chains in this list originate from one sample, sequenced in a study of OX40 agonist ivuxolimab in advanced cancers. Measured with immunoSEQ multiplex PCR; TCRdb has only the in-frame clones, and not every one. The data contain around 59,000 clones, roughly nine tenths of them singletons. The sequencing used CD4+ or CD8+ T cells sorted from blood, collected in a trial of the OX40 agonist ivuxolimab. The receptor source for this set is an adult with an advanced solid tumor such as melanoma, head and neck, liver or kidney cancer.

The chain carries TRBV4-1 and TRBJ2-1, with 7 bases lining up with TRBD2. CDR1 and CDR2 (germline): MGHRA, YSYEKL. This CDR3 contains 15 residues. With V trimmed by 0 bases and J by 6 bases, 5 bases remained unmatched. The CDR3, as DNA: TGCGCCAGCAGCCAAGAATCTAGCGGCCTCAATGAGCAGTTCTTC. Translation: CASSQESSGLNEQFF.

The chain is built from TRBV27 and TRBJ2-1; 7 bases match TRBD1. Germline loops: CDR1 MNHEY, CDR2 SMNVEV (reference sequence). The V and J ends lost 3 bases and 2 bases, in that order; junction bases with no gene match: 4. The CDR3 loop spans 15 amino acids. This CDR3 is CASSFLDRPYNEQFF. The CDR3 DNA is TGTGCCAGCAGTTTTCTGGACAGGCCCTACAATGAGCAGTTCTTC.

The V and J genes are TRBV19 and TRBJ1-1, with D hard to call. V was cut by 3 bases and J by 1 base, with 6 bases left in between. Germline V gene data show CDR1 as LNHDA and CDR2 as SQIVND (reference sequence). CDR3 size: 13 residues. Here the CDR3 DNA reads TGTGCCAGTAGTATCTCAAAGAACACTGAAGCTTTCTTT. Its translation is CASSISKNTEAFF. Drawing the rest from reference TRBV19 and TRBJ1-1, the complete variable domain is DGGITQSPKYLFRKEGQNVTLSCEQNLNHDAMYWYRQDPGQGLRLIYYSQIVNDFQKGDIAEGYSVSREKKESFPLTVTSAQKNPTAFYLCASSISKNTEAFFGQGTRLTVV.

The rearrangement links TRBV5-1 to TRBJ2-6; tentative D call: TRBD1 (6 bases). Germline assignment: CDR1 SGHRS and CDR2 YFSETQ. Trimming cost V 2 bases and J 2 bases, with 8 bases left between them. This CDR3 is 15 amino acids long. The CDR3 sequence is CASSLQGAGANVLTF. CDR3 nucleotides: TGCGCCAGCAGCTTACAGGGAGCTGGGGCCAACGTCCTGACTTTC.

The J gene is TRBJ1-2, the V gene TRBV27; 9 nucleotides agree with TRBD1. The germline V gene has CDR1 MNHEY and CDR2 SMNVEV (reference sequence). V lost 2 bases, J lost 7 bases, and 5 bases stayed unmatched. The CDR3 has 14 residues. The CDR3 bases are TGTGCCAGCAGTTTAAAAGGGACAGGGTTTGGCTACACCTTC. It codes for CASSLKGTGFGYTF.

About this clone: One base away lies a much larger clone, so this may be a sequencing read error. The rearrangement links TRBV5-1 to TRBJ2-7; TRBD1 is a possible D gene (6 bases). Trimming stripped 0 bases from V and 2 bases from J, with 15 bases between. The CDR3 covers 16 residues. Per the germline V gene, CDR1 is SGHRS and CDR2 is YFSETQ. CDR3 amino acids: CASSLGRTEDPYEQYF. For the CDR3, the DNA is TGCGCCAGCAGCTTGGGTCGGACAGAGGACCCCTACGAGCAGTACTTC.

The chain carries TRBV2 and TRBJ1-5; TRBD1 might be the D (5 bases). V was clipped by 4 bases and J by 1 base, with 11 bases between them. Germline V gene sequence: CDR1 SNHLY, CDR2 FYNNEI. The CDR3 spans 15 residues. The CDR3 nucleotides are TGTGCCAGCAGTGTTCAAGGGGCGAGCAATCAGCCCCAGCATTTT. Amino acids: CASSVQGASNQPQHF.

The chain is built from TRBV7-2 and TRBJ1-2; D is unclear. V lost 2 bases to trimming and J lost 0 bases, with 4 bases between them. Germline CDR1 and CDR2: SGHTA and FQGNSA. The CDR3 has 13 amino acids. CDR3 DNA sequence: TGTGCCAGCAGCTTAAAAGCTAACTATGGCTACACCTTC. Translating gives CASSLKANYGYTF.

The chain couples TRBV27 to TRBJ2-3, with 7 bases that match TRBD1. This CDR3 has 17 residues. V lost 2 bases and J lost 2; bases outside the gene matches: 10. Germline V gene lookup returns CDR1 MNHEY and CDR2 SMNVEV (reference sequence). The CDR3 sequence: CASSLGIPGQSTDTQYF. The CDR3 nucleotides read TGTGCCAGCAGTTTAGGTATCCCGGGACAGTCCACAGATACGCAGTATTTT.

The count of this clone is one. The chain combines TRBV6-5 with TRBJ1-4; TRBD1 might be the D (6 bases). The CDR3 has 13 amino acids. V was trimmed by 6 bases and J by 5 bases, leaving 10 bases between them. CDR1 MNHEY and CDR2 SVGAGI come from the germline V gene. CDR3 sequence: CASRRQVNEKLFF. CDR3 in DNA: TGTGCCAGCAGGCGACAGGTGAATGAAAAACTGTTTTTT.

The CDR3 nucleotides read TGTGCCAGTAGTATAGACGGGGAGCACTATGGCTACACCTTC. This sequence encodes CASSIDGEHYGYTF. The V call is TRBV19, the J call TRBJ1-2, with D uncertain. The CDR3 is made up of 14 amino acids. The V end was cut by 0 bases, the J end by 3 bases, with 8 bases between. Per germline, CDR1 LNHDA and CDR2 SQIVND (reference sequence).

The CDR3 sequence: CAREREGVGEQYF. Written as DNA, the CDR3 is TGTGCCAGAGAGCGGGAGGGCGTCGGCGAGCAGTACTTC. The chain recombines TRBV2 with TRBJ2-5; 10 bases line up with TRBD2. The J call may not be correct, given that the DNA end is closer to TRBJ2-7. The CDR3 extends over 13 amino acids. Germline V gene data show CDR1 as SNHLY and CDR2 as FYNNEI.

This clone showed up just once. The chain combines TRBV11-2 with TRBJ2-7; 11 nucleotides agree with TRBD2. The CDR3 is 14 residues long. J gave up 3 bases and V 3 bases, and 1 base lay outside the gene matches. Germline V lookup: CDR1 SGHAT, CDR2 FQNNGV. The CDR3 loop is CASSLGTSGYEQYF. The CDR3 coding sequence is TGTGCCAGCAGCTTGGGGACTAGCGGCTACGAGCAGTACTTC.